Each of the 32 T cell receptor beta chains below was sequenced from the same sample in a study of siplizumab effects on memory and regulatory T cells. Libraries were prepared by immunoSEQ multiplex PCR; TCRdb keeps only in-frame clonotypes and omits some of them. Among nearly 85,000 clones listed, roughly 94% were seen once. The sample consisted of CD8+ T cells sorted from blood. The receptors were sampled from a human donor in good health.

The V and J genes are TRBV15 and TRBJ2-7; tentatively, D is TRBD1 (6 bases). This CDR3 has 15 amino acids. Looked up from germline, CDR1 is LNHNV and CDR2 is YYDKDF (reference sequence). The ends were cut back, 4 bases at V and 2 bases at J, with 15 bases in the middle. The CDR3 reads CATSTPGVTPYEQYF. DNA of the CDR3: TGTGCCACCAGCACCCCAGGGGTTACTCCCTACGAGCAGTACTTC.

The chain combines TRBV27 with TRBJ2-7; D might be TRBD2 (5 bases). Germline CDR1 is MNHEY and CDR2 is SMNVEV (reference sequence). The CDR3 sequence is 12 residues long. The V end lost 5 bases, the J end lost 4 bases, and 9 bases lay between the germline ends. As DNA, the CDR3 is TGTGCCAGCAGTCCCGGGGTGTACGAGCAGTACTTC. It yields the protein CASSPGVYEQYF.

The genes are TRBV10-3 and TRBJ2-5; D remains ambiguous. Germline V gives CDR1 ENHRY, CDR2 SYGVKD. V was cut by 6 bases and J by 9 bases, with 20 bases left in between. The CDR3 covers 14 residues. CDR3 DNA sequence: TGTGCCATCAGCCCATTGGGCCAATATCAGCCCCAGTACTTC. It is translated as CAISPLGQYQPQYF.

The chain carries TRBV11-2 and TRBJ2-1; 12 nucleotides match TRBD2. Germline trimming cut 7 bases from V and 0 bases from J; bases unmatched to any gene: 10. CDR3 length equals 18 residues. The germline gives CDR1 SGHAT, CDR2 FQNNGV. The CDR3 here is CASTKILAGGHSYNEQFF. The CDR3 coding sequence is TGTGCCAGCACCAAGATACTAGCGGGAGGACACTCCTACAATGAGCAGTTCTTC.

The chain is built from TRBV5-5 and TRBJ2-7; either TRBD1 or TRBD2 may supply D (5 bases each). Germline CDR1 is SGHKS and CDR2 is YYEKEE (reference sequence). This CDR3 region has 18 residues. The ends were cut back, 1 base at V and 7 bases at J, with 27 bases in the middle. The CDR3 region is CASSLPLGLGDWGGEQYF. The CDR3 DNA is TGTGCCAGCAGCTTGCCGCTGGGGTTAGGGGATTGGGGCGGGGAGCAGTACTTC.

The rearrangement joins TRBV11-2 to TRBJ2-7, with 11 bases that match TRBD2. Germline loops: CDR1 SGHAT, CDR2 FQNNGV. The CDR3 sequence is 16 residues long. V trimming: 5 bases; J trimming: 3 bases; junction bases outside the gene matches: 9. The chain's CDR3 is CASSLRPGTSGYEQYF. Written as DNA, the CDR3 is TGTGCCAGCAGCCTACGTCCCGGGACTAGCGGCTACGAGCAGTACTTC.

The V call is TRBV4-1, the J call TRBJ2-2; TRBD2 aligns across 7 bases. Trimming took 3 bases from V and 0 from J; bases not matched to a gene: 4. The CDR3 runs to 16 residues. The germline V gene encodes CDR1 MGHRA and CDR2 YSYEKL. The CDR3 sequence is CASSQAGRANTGELFF. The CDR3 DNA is TGCGCCAGCAGCCAGGCTGGGAGGGCGAACACCGGGGAGCTGTTTTTT.

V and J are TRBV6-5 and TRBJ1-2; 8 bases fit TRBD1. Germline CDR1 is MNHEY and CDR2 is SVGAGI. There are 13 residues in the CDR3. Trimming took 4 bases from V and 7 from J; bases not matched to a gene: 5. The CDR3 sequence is CASSSTGGRGYTF. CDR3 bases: TGTGCCAGCAGTTCCACAGGGGGGCGTGGCTACACCTTC.

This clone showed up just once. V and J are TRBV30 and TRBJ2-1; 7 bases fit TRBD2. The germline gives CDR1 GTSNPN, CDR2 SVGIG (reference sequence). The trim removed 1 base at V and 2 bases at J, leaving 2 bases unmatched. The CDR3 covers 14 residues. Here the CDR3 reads CAWSGGRAYNEQFF. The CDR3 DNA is TGTGCCTGGAGTGGAGGGAGGGCCTACAATGAGCAGTTCTTC.

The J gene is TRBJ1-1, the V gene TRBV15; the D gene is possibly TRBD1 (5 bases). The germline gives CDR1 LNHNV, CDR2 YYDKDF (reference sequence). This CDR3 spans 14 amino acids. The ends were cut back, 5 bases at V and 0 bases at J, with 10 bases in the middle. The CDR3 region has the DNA TGTGCCACCAGCGACCGGGGGTTGAACACTGAAGCTTTCTTT. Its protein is CATSDRGLNTEAFF.

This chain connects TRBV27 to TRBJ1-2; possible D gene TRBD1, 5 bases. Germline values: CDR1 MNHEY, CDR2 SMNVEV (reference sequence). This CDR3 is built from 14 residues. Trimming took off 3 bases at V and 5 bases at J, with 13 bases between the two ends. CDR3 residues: CASSFGGQRYGYTF. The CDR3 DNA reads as TGTGCCAGCAGTTTTGGGGGTCAGCGGTATGGCTACACCTTC.

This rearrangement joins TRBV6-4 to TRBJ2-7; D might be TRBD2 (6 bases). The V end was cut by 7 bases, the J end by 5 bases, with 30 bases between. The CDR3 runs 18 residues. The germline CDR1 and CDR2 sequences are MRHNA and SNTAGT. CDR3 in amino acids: CASKSRPGLPQVSNEQYF. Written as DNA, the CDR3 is TGTGCCAGCAAATCACGCCCGGGACTCCCTCAGGTGAGTAACGAGCAGTACTTC.

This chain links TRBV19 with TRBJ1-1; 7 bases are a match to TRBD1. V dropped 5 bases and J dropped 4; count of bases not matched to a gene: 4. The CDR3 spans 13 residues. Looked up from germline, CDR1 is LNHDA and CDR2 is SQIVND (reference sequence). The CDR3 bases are TGTGCCAGTAGTGAGGGGGCGCCCACTGAAGCTTTCTTT. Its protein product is CASSEGAPTEAFF. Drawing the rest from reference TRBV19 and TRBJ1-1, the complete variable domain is DGGITQSPKYLFRKEGQNVTLSCEQNLNHDAMYWYRQDPGQGLRLIYYSQIVNDFQKGDIAEGYSVSREKKESFPLTVTSAQKNPTAFYLCASSEGAPTEAFFGQGTRLTVV.

The CDR3 DNA reads TGTGCCAGCAGACGATTCGGGACAGGTGATAAGAACACTGAAGCTTTCTTT. Its protein is CASRRFGTGDKNTEAFF. The gene calls are TRBV27 and TRBJ1-1; 8 bases map to TRBD1. Germline CDR1 MNHEY, CDR2 SMNVEV (reference sequence). This CDR3 contains 17 residues. V lost 6 bases and J lost 1; bases outside the gene matches: 13.

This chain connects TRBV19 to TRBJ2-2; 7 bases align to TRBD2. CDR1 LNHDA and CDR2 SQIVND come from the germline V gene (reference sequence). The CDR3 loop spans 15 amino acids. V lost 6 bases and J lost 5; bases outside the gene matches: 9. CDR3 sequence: CASSPSGTFTGELFF. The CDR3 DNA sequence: TGTGCCAGTAGCCCGAGCGGGACCTTTACCGGGGAGCTGTTTTTT.

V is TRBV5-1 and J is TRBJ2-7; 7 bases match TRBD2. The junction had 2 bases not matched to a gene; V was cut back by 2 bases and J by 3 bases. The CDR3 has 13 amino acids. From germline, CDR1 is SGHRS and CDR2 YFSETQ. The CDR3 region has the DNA TGCGCCAGCAGCTTCTCTAGCGGCTACGAGCAGTACTTC. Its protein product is CASSFSSGYEQYF.

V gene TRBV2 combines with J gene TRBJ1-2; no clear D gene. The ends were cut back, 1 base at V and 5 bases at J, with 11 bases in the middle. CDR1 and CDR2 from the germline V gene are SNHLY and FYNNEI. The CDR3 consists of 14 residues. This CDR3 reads CASSEVGFGYGYTF. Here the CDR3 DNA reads TGTGCCAGCAGTGAAGTGGGGTTCGGGTATGGCTACACCTTC.

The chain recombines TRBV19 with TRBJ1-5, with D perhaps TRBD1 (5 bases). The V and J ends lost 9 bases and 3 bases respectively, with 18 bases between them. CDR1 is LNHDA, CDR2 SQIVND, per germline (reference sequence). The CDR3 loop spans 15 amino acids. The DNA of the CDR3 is TGTGCCAGCCAACCCTGGGGGGACTCCAATCAGCCCCAGCATTTT. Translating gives CASQPWGDSNQPQHF. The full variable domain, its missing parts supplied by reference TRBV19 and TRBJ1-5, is DGGITQSPKYLFRKEGQNVTLSCEQNLNHDAMYWYRQDPGQGLRLIYYSQIVNDFQKGDIAEGYSVSREKKESFPLTVTSAQKNPTAFYLCASQPWGDSNQPQHFGDGTRLSIL.

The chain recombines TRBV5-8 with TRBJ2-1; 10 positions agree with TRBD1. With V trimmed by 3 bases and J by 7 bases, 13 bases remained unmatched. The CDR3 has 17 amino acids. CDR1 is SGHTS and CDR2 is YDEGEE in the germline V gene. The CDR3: CASSYFVGTGAGNEQFF. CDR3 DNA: TGTGCCAGCAGCTACTTTGTAGGGACAGGGGCGGGAAATGAGCAGTTCTTC.

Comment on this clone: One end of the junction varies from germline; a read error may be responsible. This CDR3 is CAWMVARSTHF. The CDR3 nucleotides read TGTGCCTGGATGGTCGCTAGGAGCACCCACTTC. The rearrangement uses TRBV30 and TRBJ2-7; D uncertain. Germline CDR1 GTSNPN, CDR2 SVGIG (reference sequence). The CDR3 spans 11 residues.

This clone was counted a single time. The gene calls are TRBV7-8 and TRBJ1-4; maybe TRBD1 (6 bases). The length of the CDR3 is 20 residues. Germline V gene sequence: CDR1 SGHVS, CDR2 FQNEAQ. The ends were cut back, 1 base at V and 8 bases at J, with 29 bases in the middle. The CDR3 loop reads CASSLVSRDILAPKPEKLFF. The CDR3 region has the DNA TGTGCCAGCAGCTTAGTGTCCCGGGACATTCTTGCCCCCAAACCAGAAAAACTGTTTTTT.

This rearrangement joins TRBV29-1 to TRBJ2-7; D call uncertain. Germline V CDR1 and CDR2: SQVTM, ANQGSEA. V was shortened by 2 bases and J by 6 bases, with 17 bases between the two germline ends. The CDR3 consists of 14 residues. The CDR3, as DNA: TGCAGCGTTGAAACCGGCCCATCTATGGGCGAGCAGTACTTC. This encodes CSVETGPSMGEQYF.

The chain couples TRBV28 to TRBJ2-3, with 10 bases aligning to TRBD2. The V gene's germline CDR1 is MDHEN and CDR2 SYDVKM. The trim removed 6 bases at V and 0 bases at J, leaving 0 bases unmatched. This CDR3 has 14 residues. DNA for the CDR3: TGTGCCAGCAGGACTAGCGGGAGCACAGATACGCAGTATTTT. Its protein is CASRTSGSTDTQYF.

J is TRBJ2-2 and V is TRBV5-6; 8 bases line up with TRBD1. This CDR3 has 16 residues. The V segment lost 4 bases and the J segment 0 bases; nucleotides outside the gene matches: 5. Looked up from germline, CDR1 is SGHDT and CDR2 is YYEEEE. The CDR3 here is CASSGTGGANTGELFF. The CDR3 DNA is TGTGCCAGCAGCGGTACAGGGGGTGCGAACACCGGGGAGCTGTTTTTT. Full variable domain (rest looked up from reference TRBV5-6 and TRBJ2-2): DAGVTQSPTHLIKTRGQQVTLRCSPKSGHDTVSWYQQALGQGPQFIFQYYEEEERQRGNFPDRFSGHQFPNYSSELNVNALLLGDSALYLCASSGTGGANTGELFFGEGSRLTVL.

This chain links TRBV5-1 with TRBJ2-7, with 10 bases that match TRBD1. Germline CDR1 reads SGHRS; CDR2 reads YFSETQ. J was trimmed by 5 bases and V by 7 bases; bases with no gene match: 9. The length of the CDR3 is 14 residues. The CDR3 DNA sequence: TGCGCCAGCGTCCAGGACAGGGGGTCCCACGAGCAGTACTTC. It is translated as CASVQDRGSHEQYF.

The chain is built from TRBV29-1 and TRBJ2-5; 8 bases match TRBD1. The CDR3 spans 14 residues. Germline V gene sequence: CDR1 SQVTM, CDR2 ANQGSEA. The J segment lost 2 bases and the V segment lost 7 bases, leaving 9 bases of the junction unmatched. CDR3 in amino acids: CSASTGAIQETQYF. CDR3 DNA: TGCAGCGCCTCGACAGGGGCCATTCAAGAGACCCAGTACTTC.

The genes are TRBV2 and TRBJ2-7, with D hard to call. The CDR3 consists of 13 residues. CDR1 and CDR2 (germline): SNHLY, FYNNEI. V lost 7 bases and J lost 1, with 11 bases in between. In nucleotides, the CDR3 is TGTGCCAGCAAGTACGGGCATTCCTACGAGCAGTACTTC. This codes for CASKYGHSYEQYF. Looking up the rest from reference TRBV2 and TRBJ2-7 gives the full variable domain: EPEVTQTPSHQVTQMGQEVILRCVPISNHLYFYWYRQILGQKVEFLVSFYNNEISEKSEIFDDQFSVERPDGSNFTLKIRSTKLEDSAMYFCASKYGHSYEQYFGPGTRLTVT.

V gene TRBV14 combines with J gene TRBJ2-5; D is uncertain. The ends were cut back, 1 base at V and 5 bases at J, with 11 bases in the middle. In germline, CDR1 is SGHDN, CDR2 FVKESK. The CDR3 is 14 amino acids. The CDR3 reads CASSQGNGWETQYF. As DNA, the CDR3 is TGTGCCAGCAGCCAAGGAAATGGCTGGGAGACCCAGTACTTC.

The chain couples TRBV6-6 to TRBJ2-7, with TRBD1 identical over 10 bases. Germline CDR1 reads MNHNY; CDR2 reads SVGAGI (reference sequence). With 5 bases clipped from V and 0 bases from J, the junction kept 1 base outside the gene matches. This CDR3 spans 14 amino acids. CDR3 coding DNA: TGTGCCAGCAGTAGGGACAGGGGCTCCTACGAGCAGTACTTC. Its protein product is CASSRDRGSYEQYF.

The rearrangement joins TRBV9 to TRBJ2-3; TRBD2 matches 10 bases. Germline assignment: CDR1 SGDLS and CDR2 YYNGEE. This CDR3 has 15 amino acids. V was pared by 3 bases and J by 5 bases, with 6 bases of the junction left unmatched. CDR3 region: CASSDTSGIGDTQYF. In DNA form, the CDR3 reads TGTGCCAGCAGCGACACTAGCGGGATTGGAGATACGCAGTATTTT.

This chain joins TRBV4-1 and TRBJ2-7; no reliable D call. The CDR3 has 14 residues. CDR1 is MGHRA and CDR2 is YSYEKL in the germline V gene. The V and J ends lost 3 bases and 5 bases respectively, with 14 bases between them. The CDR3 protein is CASSHLPDLNEQYF. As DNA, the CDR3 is TGCGCCAGCAGCCACCTGCCCGACCTAAACGAGCAGTACTTC.

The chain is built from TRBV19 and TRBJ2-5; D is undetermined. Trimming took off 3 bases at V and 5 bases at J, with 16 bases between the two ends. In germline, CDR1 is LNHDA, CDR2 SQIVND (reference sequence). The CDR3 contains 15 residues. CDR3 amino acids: CASSIGVRIRETQYF. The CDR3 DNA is TGTGCCAGTAGTATTGGTGTAAGAATTAGGGAGACCCAGTACTTC.